This TCR beta chain comes out of a study of regulatory T cells in long-lasting Graves disease. General observations from the study: Exclusively peripheral blood, rather than thyroid tissue, was studied.

To make TCR beta libraries, researchers used iRepertoire HTBI primers and Arm-PCR of CDR3 regions. Each CDR3 protein is one row after TCRdb ran MiXCR on the multiplex PCR reads. There are over 400,000 distinct CDR3 sequences in the sample; 14% occur only once, and around a sixth lies in the top ten. Stated time point: newly diagnosed GD, antithyroid drugs for less than 3 months. Isolated PBMC RNA provided the starting material for the TCR library. Patients came from an endocrinology department in Xi'an, China. As for this clonotype: Its specificity is not known.

The CDR3 spans 14 residues. Germline V gives CDR1 SEHNR, CDR2 FQNEAQ (reference sequence). These data also formed part of another study, on T cells in Graves' hyperthyroidism and ophthalmopathy. That work contributes: Peripheral blood also featured most of the thyroid clonotypes expanded above 0.001.

Sequenced here: peripheral blood mononuclear cells (PBMCs), sampled at new diagnosis, from a patient treated with antithyroid drugs. The sequence came from a woman in her 50s with Graves disease. This rearrangement joins TRBV7-9 to TRBJ2-1; the match to TRBD2 covers 9 bases. The J call may be faulty, since TRBJ2-5 better matches the DNA end. The CDR3 region has the DNA TGTGCCAGCAGCCCAGTGGCGGGAGGGGAGACCCAGTACTTC. Encoded protein: CASSPVAGGETQYF.